The entry below describes one T cell receptor beta chain. This clonotype was seen a single time. Its antigen is still unknown. Base qualities are missing; no much larger clone stands one base away. One read represents weak support. The library relied on 5' RACE. Sequencing relied on an Illumina HiSeq 2500. The second PCR ran for roughly 7 to 11 cycles and used a J-beta primer mix along with a sample-barcoded 5' primer. A template-switch 5' adaptor carrying 12 random nucleotides introduced a unique molecular identifier onto each TCR beta cDNA molecule. Each sample yielded at least 2.5 million CDR3-containing paired-end reads. The Mint cDNA synthesis kit, primed by a TRBC-specific oligonucleotide, was used to synthesize first-strand cDNA from all RNA. Following uracil-DNA glycosylase treatment, all cDNA underwent a first 18-cycle PCR with the universal primers M1SS and BC2_uni_R. The original pipeline was this. For normalization, 1 million high-quality reads were randomly selected from each sample, with every read carrying a distinct molecular identifier. Reads sharing molecular identifiers were discarded rather than binned into consensus sequences. MiTCR, run with a Q25 quality threshold and the strictest error-elimination algorithm, handled CDR3 identification, clonotype clustering and error correction. A nonparametric unseen species model with Euler transformation was used to estimate a lower bound on total TCR beta diversity. TCRdb reprocessing: public reads trimmed at Q25 with fastp, clones called with MiXCR, in-frame beta chains kept. Identical CDR3 protein sequences are pooled into one entry, listed with their most common genes and DNA. TCRdb, not the original authors, processed these V and J calls. The sample records fewer than 750,000 distinct CDR3 sequences, around 52% of which are singletons. The top ten clonotypes cover roughly 14% of the sample.

V is clipped by 4 bases and J by 10 bases, and the sequence between their germline boundaries is 11 bases long. CDR3 length: 12 amino acids, cysteine to phenylalanine. The DNA shown is the 36-base CDR3, in frame from base 1. The sample is drawn from a study of blood T cells in healthy people across ages (dated by TCRdb to between 2014 and 2016). Study-wide context: In model experiments, roughly one uniquely barcoded TCR beta cDNA molecule per two T cells was captured by template switching. To avoid experimental bias, donors of different ages were distributed randomly across sequencing lanes. The donors were divided into four age groups: young (average around 17 years), middle-aged (approximately 39), aged (roughly 60) and long-lived (82). To track age-related changes in TCR beta repertoire diversity, the study relied on deep sequencing normalized with unique cDNA molecular identifiers. For two donors (one aged 18 to 30 and one aged 80 or older), the study analyzed two additional independent replicas of 1 million unique cDNA reads from the same blood draw. The research as a whole found: Because the CMV infection status of the donors was unknown, age-related changes in expanded clonotypes may potentially have been confounded. Because profiling used bulk unsorted PBMCs, naive and antigen-experienced compartments could not be compared conclusively. There was a strong correlation between observed TCR beta diversity and the percentage of naive T cells measured by flow cytometry. The long-lived group showed more naive CD4+ T cells, fewer expanded clones and increased TCR diversity than the aged group, suggesting age selection. As age increased, observed TCR beta diversity per million T cells dropped in a roughly linear way, and a significant reduction was already evident by age roughly 40. Total diversity estimates from one million sequenced T cells were considered lower bounds and underestimates.

The donors were some 36 Caucasian individuals from Russia, aged roughly 6 to 100 years, who were systemically healthy. Each donor gave about 9.7 milliliters of peripheral blood, drawn into EDTA-treated Vacutainer tubes. Ficoll-Paque density-gradient centrifugation was used to isolate PBMCs, with at least 6.5 million per sample. Total RNA, at least 6 micrograms per sample, was extracted from PBMCs with Trizol reagent. For every donor, an aliquot of PBMCs went through flow cytometry to measure the percentages of naive CD45RAhigh/CD27high T cells. The rearrangement combines TRBV12-3 or TRBV12-4 with TRBJ2-1; the D gene is unclear. The clonotype comes from a woman aged 80 or over in good health. Sequencing used blood. The CDR3 protein: CASSSRPTEQFF. The DNA is TGTGCCAGCAGTTCCCGACCAACCGAGCAGTTCTTC.